A single sample gave rise to the 18 T cell receptor beta chains below, sequenced in a study of cytomegalovirus exposure and HLA in healthy donors. Profiled with immunoSEQ multiplex PCR; TCRdb holds only in-frame clones, not every one. The profile covers about 79,000 clones, with approximately 93% appearing a single time and around 3.5% taken by the ten largest. The source material was PBMCs. The receptors were gathered from a young woman in good health and CMV-seronegative.

About this clone: A junction boundary mismatches the germline segment, possibly from a read error. Other DNA sequences in this specimen translate into the identical CDR3. The J gene is TRBJ2-2, the V gene TRBV5-6; weak D call: TRBD1 (6 bases). This CDR3 spans 15 amino acids. CDR1 is SGHDT, CDR2 YYEEEE, per germline. CDR3 protein: CASSPGTPNTGELFF. The DNA of the CDR3 is TGTGCCAGCAGCCCCGGGACACCGAACACCGGAGAGCTGTTTTTT.

The V gene is TRBV4-1, the J gene TRBJ1-1; D unresolved. Germline CDR1 is MGHRA and CDR2 is YSYEKL. The CDR3 runs to 12 residues. Trimming stripped 7 bases from V and 1 base from J, with 7 bases between. DNA for the CDR3: TGCGCCAGCACCGGTGGGAACACTGAAGCTTTCTTT. It encodes CASTGGNTEAFF.

This rearrangement joins TRBV6-6 to TRBJ2-7, with D possibly TRBD1 on 6 matching bases. The V end was cut by 5 bases, the J end by 1 base, with 9 bases between. Per germline, CDR1 MNHNY and CDR2 SVGAGI (reference sequence). The CDR3 totals 13 residues. CDR3 loop: CASSTQGSYEQYF. The CDR3 nucleotides are TGTGCCAGCAGTACGCAGGGGTCCTACGAGCAGTACTTC.

The genes are TRBV9 and TRBJ1-2; unclear D gene. The CDR3 has 17 amino acids. Trimming cost V 4 bases and J 1 base, with 20 bases left between them. Germline V gene sequence: CDR1 SGDLS, CDR2 YYNGEE. DNA for the CDR3: TGTGCCAGCAGCCGAGACCCTGTAACTACCTTTAACTATGGCTACACCTTC. This encodes CASSRDPVTTFNYGYTF. The full variable domain, rest sourced from reference TRBV9 and TRBJ1-2, is DSGVTQTPKHLITATGQRVTLRCSPRSGDLSVYWYQQSLDQGLQFLIQYYNGEERAKGNILERFSAQQFPDLHSELNLSSLELGDSALYFCASSRDPVTTFNYGYTFGSGTRLTVV.

V is TRBV27 and J is TRBJ2-1, with 7 bases that match TRBD1. This CDR3 comprises 16 residues. Unmatched junction bases numbered 14, after V lost 3 bases and J lost 9 bases. Germline-derived CDR1 and CDR2 are MNHEY and SMNVEV (reference sequence). The CDR3 here is CASSFSWDSPRSEQFF. The DNA for the CDR3 is TGTGCCAGCAGTTTTTCCTGGGACAGTCCCCGTAGTGAGCAGTTCTTC.

This sequence joins TRBV4-2 and TRBJ2-1; TRBD2 matches at 11 bases. With V trimmed by 0 bases and J by 5 bases, 9 bases remained unmatched. The CDR3 is made up of 18 amino acids. From germline, CDR1 is LGHNA and CDR2 YNFKEQ. CDR3 sequence (DNA): TGTGCCAGCAGCCAAGATCCTAGCGGGAGGAGGGGCCACAATGAGCAGTTCTTC. This encodes CASSQDPSGRRGHNEQFF.

CDR3 sequence (DNA): TGTGCCAGCAGCTTAGGACTAGCGGGCACAGATACGCAGTATTTT. Encoded protein: CASSLGLAGTDTQYF. The V gene is TRBV7-8, the J gene TRBJ2-3; TRBD2 aligns across 9 bases. The ends lost 1 base at V and 1 base at J; junction bases unmatched: 0. The length of the CDR3 is 15 residues. Germline V CDR1 and CDR2: SGHVS, FQNEAQ.

V usage is TRBV6-1 and J usage is TRBJ1-5; D uncertain. CDR3 size: 14 residues. Trimming removed 7 bases from V and 4 bases from J, with 14 bases in between. Germline CDR1 and CDR2: MNHNS and SASEGT. In DNA form, the CDR3 reads TGTGCCAGCAATAGCGTTAGAAAGAATCAGCCCCAGCATTTT. This codes for CASNSVRKNQPQHF.

The V gene is TRBV18, the J gene TRBJ1-1; 7 bases line up with TRBD1. The junction had 11 bases not matched to a gene; V was cut back by 6 bases and J by 4 bases. Looked up from germline, CDR1 is KGHSH and CDR2 is LQKENI. The CDR3 sequence is 15 residues long. In nucleotides, the CDR3 is TGTGCCAGCTCCGGGCAACAGGGGATCGGCACTGAAGCTTTCTTT. This encodes CASSGQQGIGTEAFF.

The rearrangement joins TRBV10-1 to TRBJ2-7; D is unresolved. This CDR3 comprises 13 residues. V dropped 5 bases and J dropped 4 bases, with 12 bases sitting between them. Germline CDR1 WNHNN, CDR2 SYGVQD (reference sequence). The CDR3, as DNA: TGCGCCAGCAGTCGCACAGAAGGTTACGAGCAGTACTTC. This gives the protein CASSRTEGYEQYF.

This chain joins TRBV27 and TRBJ2-1; 10 bases are a match to TRBD2. V lost 2 bases and J lost 10; bases outside the gene matches: 11. The CDR3 extends over 16 amino acids. Germline CDR1 MNHEY, CDR2 SMNVEV (reference sequence). CDR3 DNA sequence: TGTGCCAGCAGTTTACTAGCGGGGGTCCCCCTCCGGGAGCAGTTCTTC. The encoded protein is CASSLLAGVPLREQFF.

The chain is built from TRBV30 and TRBJ1-2; D may be TRBD1 (6 bases). CDR1 GTSNPN and CDR2 SVGIG come from the germline V gene (reference sequence). The CDR3 runs to 12 residues. V was clipped by 0 bases and J by 7 bases, with 9 bases between them. This chain's CDR3 is CAWSVWGLGYTF. The CDR3 coding sequence is TGTGCCTGGAGTGTATGGGGGCTTGGCTACACCTTC.

J is TRBJ1-3 and V is TRBV18, with D perhaps TRBD1 (6 bases). V gave up 3 bases and J gave up 2 bases, with 14 bases separating them. Germline CDR1 and CDR2: KGHSH and LQKENI. The CDR3 contains 16 residues. CDR3 region: CASSPGAGFAGNTIYF. CDR3 bases: TGTGCCAGCTCACCGGGGGCAGGGTTTGCTGGAAACACCATATATTTT.

The V and J genes are TRBV19 and TRBJ2-2, with TRBD2 matching 7 bases. Germline loops: CDR1 LNHDA, CDR2 SQIVND (reference sequence). V lost 1 base to trimming and J lost 1 base; unmatched junction nucleotides: 6. The CDR3 sequence is 17 residues long. Here the CDR3 DNA reads TGTGCCAGTAGTATAGGTCACGGGGGGTTGAACACCGGGGAGCTGTTTTTT. Protein sequence: CASSIGHGGLNTGELFF.

This chain uses TRBV25-1 with TRBJ1-1; no reliable D call. Looked up from germline, CDR1 is MGHDK and CDR2 is SYGVNS. CDR3 length: 13 amino acids. Trimming left V 2 bases short and J 11 bases short, with 15 bases between. CDR3 amino acids: CASSEAPSGLAFF. The CDR3 nucleotides read TGTGCCAGCAGTGAAGCCCCATCAGGACTTGCTTTCTTT. Variable domain in full (rest from reference TRBV25-1 and TRBJ1-1): EADIYQTPRYLVIGTGKKITLECSQTMGHDKMYWYQQDPGMELHLIHYSYGVNSTEKGDLSSESTVSRIRTEHFPLTLESARPSHTSQYLCASSEAPSGLAFFGQGTRLTVV.

The CDR3 DNA follows: TGTGCCAGCAGCTCTGCAGGGGGCACTGAAGCTTTCTTT. Translating it yields CASSSAGGTEAFF. This chain connects TRBV7-9 to TRBJ1-1; 7 nucleotides match TRBD1. In germline, CDR1 is SEHNR, CDR2 FQNEAQ (reference sequence). The J segment lost 4 bases and the V segment lost 4 bases, leaving 3 bases of the junction unmatched. This CDR3 is 13 amino acids long.

This chain uses TRBV15 with TRBJ2-5, with 8 bases that match TRBD1. With V trimmed by 8 bases and J by 4 bases, 6 bases remained unmatched. The CDR3 spans 13 residues. Germline CDR1 reads LNHNV; CDR2 reads YYDKDF (reference sequence). CDR3 bases: TGTGCCACCGAACGGGACAGGAGAGAGACCCAGTACTTC. The encoded protein is CATERDRRETQYF. Drawing the rest from reference TRBV15 and TRBJ2-5, the complete variable domain is DAMVIQNPRYQVTQFGKPVTLSCSQTLNHNVMYWYQQKSSQAPKLLFHYYDKDFNNEADTPDNFQSRRPNTSFCFLDIRSPGLGDTAMYLCATERDRRETQYFGPGTRLLVL.

The chain carries TRBV7-3 and TRBJ2-2; TRBD2 matches at 8 bases. Trimming cost V 5 bases and J 4 bases; bases outside gene matches: 6. From germline, CDR1 is SGHTA and CDR2 FQGTGA. This CDR3 spans 15 amino acids. CDR3 DNA sequence: TGTGCCAGCAGCCCCGGGGGGGCGGGCACCGGGGAGCTGTTTTTT. This gives the protein CASSPGGAGTGELFF.